The 12 T cell receptor beta chains presented below share a single source sample, sequenced in a study of beta chain features in type 1 diabetes. All of the isolated RNA was reverse transcribed, so expressed TCRB transcripts were sequenced. Sequencing used immunoSEQ multiplex PCR; TCRdb keeps in-frame clones, though not all of them. The sample holds tens of thousands of clones, 51% seen once. The specimen sequenced was Tregs from blood. These receptors were obtained from a woman between 18 and 30 years old in good health.

The chain joins TRBV28 to TRBJ1-2; the D is unclear. The V end lost 3 bases, the J end lost 6 bases, and 5 bases lay between the germline ends. Germline assignment: CDR1 MDHEN and CDR2 SYDVKM. This CDR3 contains 11 residues. In DNA, the CDR3 is TGTGCCAGCAGTTTCTTTCATGGCTACACCTTC. Protein: CASSFFHGYTF.

This chain's CDR3 is CASSNHLKGEQFF. The CDR3 DNA sequence: TGTGCCAGCAGCAACCACCTCAAGGGGGAGCAGTTCTTC. This rearrangement joins TRBV28 to TRBJ2-1; perhaps TRBD1 as D (5 bases). V lost 6 bases and J 10 bases, leaving 16 bases between the germline ends. This CDR3 has 13 residues. Looked up from germline, CDR1 is MDHEN and CDR2 is SYDVKM.

This clone was recorded once. The J gene is TRBJ1-5, the V gene TRBV6-5, with a possible D match to TRBD1 (6 bases). CDR1 and CDR2 from the germline V gene are MNHEY and SVGAGI. Trimming pared 6 bases from V and 6 bases from J, leaving 12 bases between. The CDR3 totals 13 residues. CDR3 protein: CASSQQGTQPQHF. CDR3 in DNA: TGTGCCAGCAGCCAACAGGGTACTCAGCCCCAGCATTTT.

The V and J genes are TRBV11-3 and TRBJ2-1; a possible D gene is TRBD1 (5 bases). The CDR3 has 14 residues. Germline-derived CDR1 and CDR2 are SGHNT and YENEEA. V was shortened by 6 bases and J by 4 bases, with 13 bases between the two germline ends. CDR3 in DNA: TGTGCCAGCAGTGTCACAGGCCCTTACAATGAGCAGTTCTTC. It translates to CASSVTGPYNEQFF.

There are a few counts of this clone. The chain links TRBV18 to TRBJ1-5, with D perhaps TRBD1 (6 bases). Germline values: CDR1 KGHSH, CDR2 LQKENI. With 3 bases removed from V and 3 bases from J, the gap between germline ends came to 15 bases. The CDR3 extends over 16 amino acids. The CDR3: CASSPLQGPDNQPQHF. In DNA, the CDR3 is TGTGCCAGCTCACCCCTCCAGGGGCCGGACAATCAGCCCCAGCATTTT.

This clone was observed a few times. This chain links TRBV10-3 with TRBJ1-1; D might be TRBD1 (5 bases). Trimming removed 5 bases at V and 0 bases at J, with 22 bases between. This CDR3 is built from 18 residues. Germline loops: CDR1 ENHRY, CDR2 SYGVKD. The CDR3 DNA reads as TGTGCCATCAGTCCAAAAAATCCTGACAGCGCAATGAACACTGAAGCTTTCTTT. Translating gives CAISPKNPDSAMNTEAFF.

This rearrangement joins TRBV15 to TRBJ1-5, with a tentative D call TRBD1 (6 bases). The CDR3 spans 17 residues. The germline CDR1 and CDR2 sequences are LNHNV and YYDKDF (reference sequence). Trimming took off 1 base at V and 4 bases at J, with 17 bases between the two ends. In DNA form, the CDR3 reads TGTGCCACCAGCAGAGGTTTAGCAGGGGTCGGGAATCAGCCCCAGCATTTT. It yields the protein CATSRGLAGVGNQPQHF.

The sample holds a few counts of this clone. The gene calls are TRBV11-2 and TRBJ2-3; TRBD2 aligns across 12 bases. The CDR3 loop spans 16 amino acids. With 6 bases clipped from V and 1 base from J, the junction kept 5 bases outside the gene matches. Germline lookup yields CDR1 SGHAT and CDR2 FQNNGV. The CDR3 spells CASRTGLAGRTDTQYF. The CDR3 bases are TGTGCCAGCAGAACCGGACTAGCGGGACGCACAGATACGCAGTATTTT.

This clone was counted between two and nine times. The rearrangement uses TRBV7-9 and TRBJ1-3; D unresolved. CDR3 length: 15 amino acids. The ends were cut back, 1 base at V and 0 bases at J, with 7 bases in the middle. The germline V gene encodes CDR1 SEHNR and CDR2 FQNEAQ (reference sequence). CDR3 DNA: TGTGCCAGCAGCTTAGTAGCCTCCTCTGGAAACACCATATATTTT. Amino acid sequence: CASSLVASSGNTIYF.

This clone was recorded once. The V call is TRBV28, the J call TRBJ1-3; 7 bases fit TRBD1. Trimming cost V 5 bases and J 4 bases; bases outside gene matches: 5. Looked up from germline, CDR1 is MDHEN and CDR2 is SYDVKM. This CDR3 is built from 14 residues. CDR3 coding DNA: TGTGCCAGCAGTCTGGGGACAGTGGGAAACACCATATATTTT. Translation gives CASSLGTVGNTIYF.

The genes are TRBV29-1 and TRBJ2-5, with TRBD2 matching 9 bases. Trimming at V came to 5 bases and at J to 5 bases, leaving 12 bases not matched to a gene. Germline CDR1 SQVTM, CDR2 ANQGSEA. The CDR3 spans 15 residues. CDR3 region: CSVRLAEGPGETQYF. The CDR3 DNA follows: TGCAGCGTTAGACTAGCGGAAGGGCCAGGGGAGACCCAGTACTTC. The full variable domain, rest sourced from reference TRBV29-1 and TRBJ2-5, is SAVISQKPSRDICQRGTSLTIQCQVDSQVTMMFWYRQQPGQSLTLIATANQGSEATYESGFVIDKFPISRPNLTFSTLTVSNMSPEDSSIYLCSVRLAEGPGETQYFGPGTRLLVL.

V gene TRBV19 combines with J gene TRBJ2-4; D is possibly TRBD2 (5 bases). Per germline, CDR1 LNHDA and CDR2 SQIVND (reference sequence). The V gene lost 5 bases and the J gene lost 0 bases, with 14 bases spanning the gap. The CDR3 is made up of 16 amino acids. The CDR3 nucleotides are TGTGCCAGTAGTCCTCGAGGGTACAGAGCCAAAAACATTCAGTACTTC. Its protein product is CASSPRGYRAKNIQYF.